This T cell receptor beta chain emerged from a study of blood T cell repertoires in COVID-19. About the research overall: T cells, B-cell-depleted T cells, or PBMCs supplied cDNA or gDNA.

The V segment lost 0 bases and the J segment 5 bases; nucleotides outside the gene matches: 6. CDR3 length: 15 amino acids. CDR1 LGHDT and CDR2 YNNKEL come from the germline V gene (reference sequence). TCRdb's copy holds only in-frame clones and misses some; the assay was immunoSEQ multiplex PCR. The sample contains 75,000 to 85,000 clones, 80% to 90% of which appear only once. The source material was peripheral blood. The source of this sequence is a human donor in a cohort sampled during active COVID-19. This chain uses TRBV3-1 (or the pseudogene TRBV3-2) with TRBJ2-7; 8 nucleotides line up with TRBD2. CDR3 sequence: CASSQDLSGGHEQYF. The CDR3 nucleotides are TGTGCCAGCAGCCAAGATCTAAGCGGGGGACACGAGCAGTACTTC.